The T cell receptor (beta chain) described here comes from a study of blood T cell repertoires in COVID-19 (dated by TCRdb to the early 2020s). Background for the entire study: Samples from collaborators originated in the United States, Italy and Spain and spanned both the acute and convalescent phases of COVID-19. Samples came from the ongoing ImmuneRACE study (first 160 participants) plus 1,254 subjects from 6 global collaborators. The repertoires were made available in a free public database intended to serve as a resource for research on the immune response to SARS-CoV-2. The dataset comprised deeply sampled blood TCRbeta repertoires from subjects exposed to, actively infected with, or recovered from COVID-19. Where HLA class I and class II types were available, the types were taken from metadata supplied by the sample provider, not from assay-based typing. The prospective study material was composed of cDNA or gDNA derived from T cells, B-cell-depleted T cells, or PBMCs. Nearly every sample came with metadata listing a de-identified subject ID, COVID-19 status, age in years and sex.

Each collaborating institution followed its own protocols to collect whole blood in K2EDTA tubes. Collaborator samples were shipped for TCRbeta analysis as frozen whole blood, isolated PBMCs, or DNA extracted from either sample type. Inclusive of the bounding cysteine and phenylalanine, the CDR3 is 15 residues long. The only DNA kept is the CDR3, 45 bases in frame from the first base. A distance of 8 bases separates the germline ends of V and J, which lose 1 base and 1 base respectively. Taken from the germline V gene, the CDR1 and CDR2 loops are LGHNA and YNFKEQ. TCRbeta CDR3 regions were amplified from genomic DNA by means of the immunoSEQ Assay, a bias-controlled multiplex PCR. The authors processed their data as follows. Within the assay, amplification of reference gene primers was used to estimate how many nucleated cells each sample contained. To quantify the absolute abundance of each unique TCRbeta CDR3 rearrangement, sequence reads were collapsed and filtered. For each sample, productive Simpson clonality was calculated as the square root of Simpson's diversity index over productive rearrangements. Entries here come from immuneACCESS through TCRdb and include only in-frame sequences with V and J called. Some clones fail to appear in such tables; in the studies checked, an unresolved V gene covers under half of the shortfall, and the cause of the remainder is unknown. That table furnishes V, J and clone size, whereas the DNA furnished D and trimming. Here the sample has 170,000 or so clones; approximately 91% occur a single time. The leading ten clones occupy around 0.5% of the sample.

Paper-wide results and their limitations: The amount of clinical and demographic metadata varied by source and participant and was provided uncurated.

About this clone: This receptor's antigen is unknown. Per-base qualities were not stored, and no clone one base away is much larger.

The receptor's source is a man aged 45 to 65 with acute or convalescent COVID-19. The source material was peripheral blood. This sequence uses TRBV4-2 and TRBJ2-1; the D gene assignment is ambiguous. The bases read TGTGCCAGCAGCCAAGCCACCGGGTCCTACAATGAGCAGTTCTTC. This codes for CASSQATGSYNEQFF.